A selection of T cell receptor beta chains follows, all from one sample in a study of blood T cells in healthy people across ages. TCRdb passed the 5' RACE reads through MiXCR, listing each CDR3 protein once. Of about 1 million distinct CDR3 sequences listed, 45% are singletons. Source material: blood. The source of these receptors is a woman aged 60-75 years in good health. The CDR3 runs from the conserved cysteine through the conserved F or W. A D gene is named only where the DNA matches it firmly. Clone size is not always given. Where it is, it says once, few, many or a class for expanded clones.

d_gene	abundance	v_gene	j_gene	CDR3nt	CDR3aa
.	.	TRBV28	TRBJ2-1	TGTGCCAGCAGTTCACAAACGGAGTCCTACAATGAGCAGTTCTTC	CASSSQTESYNEQFF
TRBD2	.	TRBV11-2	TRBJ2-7	TGTGCCAGCAGCCCACCAGGACTAGCGGACTACGAGCAGTACTTC	CASSPPGLADYEQYF
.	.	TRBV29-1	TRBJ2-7	TGCAGCGTTGTTCCAGCCTCCTACGAGCAGTACTTC	CSVVPASYEQYF
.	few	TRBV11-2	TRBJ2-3	TGTGCCAGCAGCTTAGGGGTGAACGCGCAGTATTTT	CASSLGVNAQYF
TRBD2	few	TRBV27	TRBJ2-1	TGTGCCAGCAGGTCCCTTCCAGTAAGGGCGGGAGGGGAGCAGTTCTTC	CASRSLPVRAGGEQFF
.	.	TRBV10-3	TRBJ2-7	TGTGCCATCAGCCCAGGGAACAATGAGCAGTACTTC	CAISPGNNEQYF
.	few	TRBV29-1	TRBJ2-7	TGCAGCGCCCGCACGGAGGGCTTTAGGGACGAGCAGTACTTC	CSARTEGFRDEQYF
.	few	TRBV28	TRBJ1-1	TGTGCCAGCAGTTTGTCCGGAGGCAGAGGTAGGACTGAAGCTTTCTTT	CASSLSGGRGRTEAFF
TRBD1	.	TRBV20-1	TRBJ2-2	TGCAGTGCTAGGAGGGCGACAGGGGGACACACCGGGGAGCTGTTTTTT	CSARRATGGHTGELFF
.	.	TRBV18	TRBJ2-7	TGTGCCAGCTCACCACCCCGAGGCCCCCTATCCTACGAGCAGTACTTC	CASSPPRGPLSYEQYF
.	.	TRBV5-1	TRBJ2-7	TGCGCCAGCAGCTTGTCGGGCGGGCCCTCCTACGAGCAGTACTTC	CASSLSGGPSYEQYF
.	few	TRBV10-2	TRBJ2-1	TGCGCCAGCAGTGAGTCTGCGGCCTACAATGAGCAGTTCTTC	CASSESAAYNEQFF
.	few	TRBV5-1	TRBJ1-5	TGCGCCAGCTCAGAGGGGACTTTTGGCAATCAGCCCCAGCATTTT	CASSEGTFGNQPQHF
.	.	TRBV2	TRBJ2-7	TGTGCCAGCAGTGAAGGGCCCCTAGGTATGGGATACGAGCAGTACTTC	CASSEGPLGMGYEQYF
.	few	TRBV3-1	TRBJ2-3	TGTGCCAGCAGTCTCAGGGTTTTATCTAGCACAGATACGCAGTATTTT	CASSLRVLSSTDTQYF
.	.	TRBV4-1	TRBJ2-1	TGCGCCAGCAGCAATCCGAGCTCCTACAATGAGCAGTTCTTC	CASSNPSSYNEQFF
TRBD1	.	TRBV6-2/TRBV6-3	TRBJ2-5	TGTGCCAGCAAAGAGACAGGGCTTTGGGAGCAGTACTTC	CASKETGLWEQYF
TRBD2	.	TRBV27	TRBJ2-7	TGTGCCAGCAGTCCCGGACTTGGCTCATGGGGTCGTCTAGCGGGAGACAATGAGCAGTACTTC	CASSPGLGSWGRLAGDNEQYF
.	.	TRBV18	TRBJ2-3	TGTGCCAGCTCACCCCTCGGGGGAGATACGCAGTATTTT	CASSPLGGDTQYF
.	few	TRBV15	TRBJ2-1	TGTGCCACCAGCAGAGCCCCAAACAGGGCCAATGAGCAGTTCTTC	CATSRAPNRANEQFF
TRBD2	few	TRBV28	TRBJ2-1	TGTGCCAGCAGTCCCCGGGGACTAGCGGGAGCCTACAATGAGCAGTTCTTC	CASSPRGLAGAYNEQFF
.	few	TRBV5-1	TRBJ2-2	TGCGCCAGCAAACAGAACACCGGGGAGCTGTTTTTT	CASKQNTGELFF
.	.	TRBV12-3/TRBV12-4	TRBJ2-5	TGTGCCAGCAGTTTTAAGGACGTCCAAGAGACCCAGTACTTC	CASSFKDVQETQYF
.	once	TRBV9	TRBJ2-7	TGTGCCAACAGCGTAGCGTCCTCCGAACTTACCTACGAGCAGTACTTC	CANSVASSELTYEQYF
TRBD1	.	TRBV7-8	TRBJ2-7	TGTGCCAGCAGCTTCGGACAGGGAAGGCCCTACGAGCAGTACTTC	CASSFGQGRPYEQYF
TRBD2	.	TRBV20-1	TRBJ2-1	TGCAGTGCGCGGGGGTGGGCTAGCGGGAACAATGAGCAGTTCTTC	CSARGWASGNNEQFF
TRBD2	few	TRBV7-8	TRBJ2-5	TGTGCCAGCAGCTTAGGTGTTAGCGGGAACCAAGAGACCCAGTACTTC	CASSLGVSGNQETQYF
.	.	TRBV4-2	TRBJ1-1	TGTGCCAGCAGCCAAGATAGGGGGAACAGGGCCAGGACTATGAACACTGAAGCTTTCTTT	CASSQDRGNRARTMNTEAFF
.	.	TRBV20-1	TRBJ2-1	TGCAGTTCTAAAATAGCGGAAAACTACAAGGAGCAGTTCTTC	CSSKIAENYKEQFF
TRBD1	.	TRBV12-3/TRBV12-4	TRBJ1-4	TGTGCCAGCAGTCCCTGGACAGGAGTGGTCGGTGAAAAACTGTTTTTT	CASSPWTGVVGEKLFF
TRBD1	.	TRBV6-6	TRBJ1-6	TGTGCCAGCAGTTACCGGGACAGGGGCGATTCACCCCTCCACTTT	CASSYRDRGDSPLHF
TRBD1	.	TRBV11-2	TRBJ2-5	TGTGCCAGCAGCTTTGGGACACAGGGGAAGACCCAGTACTTC	CASSFGTQGKTQYF
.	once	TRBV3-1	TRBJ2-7	TGTGCCAGCCGAGAAAACAGAGCTTCCTACGAGCAGTACTTC	CASRENRASYEQYF
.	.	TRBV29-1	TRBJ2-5	TGCAGCGCGTTGGGACTTCTCCAAGAGGCCCAGTACTTC	CSALGLLQEAQYF